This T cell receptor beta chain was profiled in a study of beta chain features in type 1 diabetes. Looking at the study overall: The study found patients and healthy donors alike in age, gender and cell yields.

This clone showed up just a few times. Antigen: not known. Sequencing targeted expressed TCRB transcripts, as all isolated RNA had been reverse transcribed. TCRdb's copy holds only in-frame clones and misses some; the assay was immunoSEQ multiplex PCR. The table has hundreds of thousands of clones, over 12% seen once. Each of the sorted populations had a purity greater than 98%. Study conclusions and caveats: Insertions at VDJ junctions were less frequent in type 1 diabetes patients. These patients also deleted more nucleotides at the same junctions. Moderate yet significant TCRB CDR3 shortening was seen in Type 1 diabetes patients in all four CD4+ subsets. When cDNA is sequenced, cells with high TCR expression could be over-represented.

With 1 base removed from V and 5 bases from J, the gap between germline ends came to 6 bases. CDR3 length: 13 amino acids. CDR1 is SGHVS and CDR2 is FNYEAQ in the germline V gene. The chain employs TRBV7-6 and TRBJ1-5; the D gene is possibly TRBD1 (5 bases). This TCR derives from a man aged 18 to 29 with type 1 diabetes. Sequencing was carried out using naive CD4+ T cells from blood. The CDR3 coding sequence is TGTGCCAGCAGCTTAGGGGACGATCAGCCCCAGCATTTT. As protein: CASSLGDDQPQHF.